The 19 T cell receptor beta chains below come from one sample, sequenced in a study of prognosis after radiotherapy for stage I lung cancer (dated by TCRdb to about 2021). Sequencer: Illumina HiSeq 3000. Two rounds of multiplex PCR on genomic DNA were used to amplify the TCR beta CDR3 region. In the first round of PCR, primers specific to each TRBV and TRBJ gene were used, and the primer sequences are filed in Chinese patent CN105087789A. Starting from the raw public reads, TCRdb applied fastp trimming at Q25, assembled clones with MiXCR and retained in-frame beta chains. Under each unique CDR3 protein, matching rows form one entry showing the most common genes and DNA. A total of 10,000 to 13,000 distinct CDR3 sequences appear in this sample, roughly 56% of them only once. The ten largest clones add up to 6% to 7.5% of the sample. The sample here was PBMCs, taken before or after stereotactic body radiation therapy (not recorded which). The receptors were sampled from a donor over 45 with non-small cell lung cancer.

The chain joins TRBV15 to TRBJ2-3; TRBD2 might be the D (5 bases). The CDR3 spans 16 residues. Per the germline V gene, CDR1 is LNHNV and CDR2 is YYDKDF (reference sequence). V dropped 3 bases and J dropped 5 bases, with 18 bases sitting between them. The CDR3 protein is CATSSNRPGYGDTQYF. The CDR3 DNA reads TGTGCCACCAGCAGCAACCGGCCGGGATACGGAGATACGCAGTATTTT.

Judged by abundance, this clonotype is medium-sized. The gene calls are TRBV7-8 and TRBJ1-2; D remains ambiguous. Trimming took 5 bases from V and 1 from J, leaving 8 bases between them. The CDR3 contains 13 residues. The germline CDR1 and CDR2 sequences are SGHVS and FQNEAQ. The CDR3 loop is CASSTEFNYGYTF. The CDR3 coding sequence is TGTGCCAGCAGCACAGAATTTAACTATGGCTACACCTTC.

This clonotype is labeled medium-sized. The chain combines TRBV20-1 with TRBJ1-4, with a tentative D call TRBD1 (5 bases). Trimming took 7 bases from V and 6 from J, leaving 9 bases between them. This CDR3 region has 11 residues. Germline V lookup: CDR1 DFQATT, CDR2 SNEGSKA (reference sequence). CDR3 DNA sequence: TGCAGTGTAGGGGAGGATGAAAAACTGTTTTTT. This sequence encodes CSVGEDEKLFF.

This clonotype counts as medium-sized (0.01 to 0.1%). The V and J genes are TRBV12-3 or TRBV12-4 and TRBJ2-1; weak D call: TRBD2 (6 bases). Deletions cut 1 base from V and 4 bases from J, with 11 bases between. This CDR3 spans 15 amino acids. This CDR3 is CASSLEGGVYNEQFF. CDR3 nucleotides: TGTGCCAGCAGTTTAGAGGGCGGGGTGTACAATGAGCAGTTCTTC.

Concerning this clonotype: The junction does not match germline at one end; this may be a read error. DNA of the CDR3: TGCGCCAGCAGCTTGATAACAGGACAGGGGGACAATGAGCAGTTCTTC. Translation: CASSLITGQGDNEQFF. The chain couples TRBV9 to TRBJ2-1; 10 positions match TRBD1. CDR1 and CDR2 from the germline V gene are SGDLS and YYNGEE. This CDR3 region has 16 residues. The whole variable domain, filled in from reference TRBV9 and TRBJ2-1, reads DSGVTQTPKHLITATGQRVTLRCSPRSGDLSVYWYQQSLDQGLQFLIQYYNGEERAKGNILERFSAQQFPDLHSELNLSSLELGDSALYFCASSLITGQGDNEQFFGPGTRLTVL.

The sample holds many counts of this clonotype. V gene TRBV5-6 combines with J gene TRBJ1-6; 8 bases are a match to TRBD1. Unmatched junction bases numbered 14, after V lost 1 base and J lost 14 bases. The CDR3 is 16 residues long. CDR1 is SGHDT, CDR2 YYEEEE, per germline. The CDR3 DNA is TGTGCCAGCAGCTTGACCACGCAGGGGGCCCAGCGGGCCCTCCACTTT. It encodes CASSLTTQGAQRALHF.

In its sample, this clonotype ranks as medium-sized. The chain links TRBV12-3 or TRBV12-4 to TRBJ1-3; D is perhaps TRBD1 (5 bases). Trimming removed 9 bases from V and 4 bases from J, with 19 bases in between. CDR3 length: 15 amino acids. The CDR3 sequence: CASYLPGRVGNTIYF. The CDR3 bases are TGTGCCAGTTATCTTCCGGGCAGGGTAGGAAACACCATATATTTT.

The genes are TRBV7-3 and TRBJ2-1, with 8 bases identical to TRBD2. V gave up 5 bases and J gave up 8 bases; unmatched junction bases: 8. Germline V gene sequence: CDR1 SGHTA, CDR2 FQGTGA. The CDR3 consists of 14 residues. Here the CDR3 reads CASSVNSGMDEQFF. For the CDR3, the DNA is TGTGCCAGCAGCGTAAATAGCGGGATGGATGAGCAGTTCTTC.

The rearrangement uses TRBV11-1 and TRBJ2-7, with a tentative D call TRBD2 (5 bases). V was shortened by 5 bases and J by 5 bases, with 10 bases between the two germline ends. Germline lookup yields CDR1 SGHAT and CDR2 FQDESV (reference sequence). CDR3 length: 12 amino acids. The chain's CDR3 is CASSADGDEQYF. The CDR3 DNA follows: TGTGCCAGCAGCGCGGACGGGGACGAGCAGTACTTC.

This clonotype was counted ten times or more. This chain connects TRBV20-1 to TRBJ2-5; possibly TRBD2 for D (6 bases). The CDR3 contains 16 residues. Germline CDR1 is DFQATT and CDR2 is SNEGSKA (reference sequence). V was shortened by 4 bases and J by 0 bases, with 18 bases between the two germline ends. The CDR3 here is CSATPWKRTNQETQYF. The CDR3 bases are TGCAGTGCTACCCCTTGGAAGCGGACTAACCAAGAGACCCAGTACTTC.

V usage is TRBV6-1 and J usage is TRBJ2-1, with D maybe TRBD2 (5 bases). Per germline, CDR1 MNHNS and CDR2 SASEGT. This CDR3 contains 17 residues. The V gene lost 6 bases and the J gene lost 3 bases, with 21 bases spanning the gap. The CDR3 coding sequence is TGTGCCAGCAGAGACCATAGCGTGGGAAGGTACTACAATGAGCAGTTCTTC. It codes for CASRDHSVGRYYNEQFF.

About this clonotype: A far larger clone is off by one base, so a read error is likely. This chain connects TRBV6-5 to TRBJ1-1, with D unresolved. The CDR3 extends over 14 amino acids. Germline V lookup: CDR1 MNHEY, CDR2 SVGAGI. This CDR3 is CAISPHGRFTEAFF. DNA of the CDR3: TGTGCCATCAGTCCTCATGGACGGTTCACTGAAGCTTTCTTT.

Details on this clonotype: One end of the junction does not line up with germline, which may come from a read error. This rearrangement joins TRBV29-1 to TRBJ1-1; D is uncertain. Germline V gene lookup returns CDR1 SQVTM and CDR2 ANQGSEA. The CDR3 has 13 amino acids. The CDR3 here is CIVSGPLNTEAFF. The CDR3 coding sequence is TGCATCGTTAGTGGACCGCTGAACACTGAAGCTTTCTTT. The full variable domain, with the rest looked up from reference TRBV29-1 and TRBJ1-1, is SAVISQKPSRDICQRGTSLTIQCQVDSQVTMMFWYRQQPGQSLTLIATANQGSEATYESGFVIDKFPISRPNLTFSTLTVSNMSPEDSSIYLCIVSGPLNTEAFFGQGTRLTVV.

Worth noting for this clonotype: A far larger clone is just one base off, so this is likely a read error. This chain joins TRBV9 and TRBJ1-2; D remains ambiguous. CDR1 and CDR2 (germline): SGDLS, YYNGEE. This CDR3 is built from 14 residues. The V and J ends lost 5 bases and 2 bases respectively, with 13 bases between them. The CDR3 DNA follows: TGTGCCAGCAGTAACCCGGTGCAGAACTATGGCTACACCTTC. Translating it yields CASSNPVQNYGYTF.

The J gene is TRBJ2-5, the V gene TRBV10-3, with D possibly TRBD2 on 7 matching bases. Looked up from germline, CDR1 is ENHRY and CDR2 is SYGVKD. Trimming shortened V by 4 bases and J by 4 bases, and 16 bases separated the two germline ends. The length of the CDR3 is 15 residues. CDR3 in amino acids: CAISAYGGAGETQYF. CDR3 coding DNA: TGTGCCATCAGTGCCTATGGGGGGGCGGGAGAGACCCAGTACTTC.

The chain recombines TRBV6-5 with TRBJ2-7; tentatively, D is TRBD2 (5 bases). The ends were cut back, 4 bases at V and 1 base at J, with 11 bases in the middle. CDR1 MNHEY and CDR2 SVGAGI come from the germline V gene. CDR3 length equals 14 residues. CDR3 amino acids: CASSWERRSYEQYF. The CDR3 DNA reads TGTGCCAGCAGTTGGGAGAGAAGGTCCTACGAGCAGTACTTC.

As regards this clonotype: The likely explanation is a read error, given a far larger clone one base away. The V call is TRBV28, the J call TRBJ1-5; the D gene is possibly TRBD1 (6 bases). Germline V gives CDR1 MDHEN, CDR2 SYDVKM. The ends were cut back, 5 bases at V and 5 bases at J, with 22 bases in the middle. The CDR3 runs 17 residues. The CDR3 coding sequence is TGTGCCAGCAGTGATGGGCGCACGGTGGCAGGGGATCAGCCCCAGCATTTT. Its translation is CASSDGRTVAGDQPQHF. Based on the CDR3 plus reference TRBV28 and TRBJ1-5, the full variable domain is DVKVTQSSRYLVKRTGEKVFLECVQDMDHENMFWYRQDPGLGLRLIYFSYDVKMKEKGDIPEGYSVSREKKERFSLILESASTNQTSMYLCASSDGRTVAGDQPQHFGDGTRLSIL.

The V gene is TRBV3-1, the J gene TRBJ2-3; D uncertain. The germline V and J ends were trimmed by 4 bases and 2 bases, with 7 bases remaining between them. CDR1 is LGHDT, CDR2 YNNKEL, per germline (reference sequence). The CDR3 contains 13 residues. The CDR3 spells CASSRPPTDTQYF. Written as DNA, the CDR3 is TGTGCCAGCAGCCGTCCTCCCACAGATACGCAGTATTTT.

This clonotype is medium-sized. The J gene is TRBJ1-1, the V gene TRBV7-6; 8 bases are a match to TRBD1. Losses at the gene ends were 4 bases for V and 1 base for J; bases not matched to a gene: 5. CDR1 SGHVS and CDR2 FNYEAQ come from the germline V gene. The length of the CDR3 is 15 residues. For the CDR3, the DNA is TGTGCCAGCAGCTCGACAGGGGTAGGGAACACTGAAGCTTTCTTT. Translating it yields CASSSTGVGNTEAFF.